This note documents a single T cell receptor (beta chain) sequence. Patients at the Seattle site were enrolled during active infection and followed longitudinally. The entry originates in a study of blood T cell repertoires in COVID-19. For the study at large: Material from acute and convalescent COVID-19 was sourced from the United States, Italy and Spain. The analysed material was cDNA or gDNA that came from T cells, B-cell-depleted T cells, or PBMCs.

The CDR3 has 17 residues. Losses at the gene ends were 2 bases for V and 0 bases for J; bases not matched to a gene: 9. Germline CDR1 SGHKS, CDR2 YYEKEE (reference sequence). In the original workflow: The authors estimated nucleated cell counts from reference gene primer amplification. Sequencing used immunoSEQ multiplex PCR; TCRdb keeps in-frame clones, though not all of them. The V and J calls and the clone size are those of that table, but D and trimming were determined from the DNA. The profile shows hundreds of thousands of clones, nearly 90% of them singletons. The specimen was peripheral blood. This rearrangement joins TRBV5-5 to TRBJ1-2, with 8 bases identical to TRBD1. The clonotype was recovered from a woman in her twenties or thirties with COVID-19, enrolled during active disease. The CDR3 DNA reads as TGTGCCAGCAGCTTCCTTCCCGGACAGGGTGCTAACTATGGCTACACCTTC. The encoded protein is CASSFLPGQGANYGYTF.